A selection of T cell receptor beta chains follows, all from one sample in a study of T cells in Graves' hyperthyroidism and ophthalmopathy. TCRdb ran MiXCR on the multiplex PCR reads and lists one entry per CDR3 protein. Among 460,000 or so distinct CDR3 sequences listed, around 14% were seen once. The sample comprised blood. These receptors were collected from a woman younger than 30 with Graves' hyperthyroidism. Each CDR3 is given with its conserved first and last residue. A D gene is named only where the DNA matches it firmly. Clone size appears in some rows only: once, few, many, or a class for an expanded clone.

V,J,D,size,DNA,CDR3
TRBV12-3/TRBV12-4,TRBJ1-5,TRBD1,many,TGTGCCAGCAGTCCCCGACAGGGAATGGGGGGCAATCAGCCCCAGCATTTT,CASSPRQGMGGNQPQHF
TRBV10-3,TRBJ2-1,TRBD2,many,TGTGCCATCAGGGGGGGGTTAGTCGGTGAGCAGTTCTTC,CAIRGGLVGEQFF
TRBV24-1,TRBJ2-1,NA,many,TGTGCCACCAGGGAGTACAATGAGCAGTTCTTC,CATREYNEQFF
TRBV11-2,TRBJ1-2,TRBD1,once,TGTGCCAGCAGCTTGGCCGGGACAGGGGGCTACACCTTC,CASSLAGTGGYTF
TRBV30,TRBJ2-1,TRBD2,NA,TGTGCCTGGAGTTTTATGAGGACTAGCGGGTCCTACAATGAGCAGTTCTTC,CAWSFMRTSGSYNEQFF
TRBV6-1,TRBJ2-3,NA,NA,TGTGCCAGCAGTTATCTAGATACGCAGTATTTT,CASSYLDTQYF
TRBV4-1,TRBJ1-3,NA,few,TGCGCCAGCAGCCAAGAGCCGTTCTCTGGAAACACCATATATTTT,CASSQEPFSGNTIYF
TRBV12-3/TRBV12-4,TRBJ2-7,NA,many,TGTGCCAGCAGTTTATGGGACGTGCGCTCCTACGAGCAGTACTTC,CASSLWDVRSYEQYF
TRBV7-9,TRBJ2-1,TRBD2,NA,TGTGCCAGCAGCTTAGCACAGCGGGAGGGGGATTACAATGAGCAGTTCTTC,CASSLAQREGDYNEQFF
TRBV27,TRBJ2-1,NA,many,TGTGCCAGCAGTTTTTTGGGACTCGAGCAGTTCTTC,CASSFLGLEQFF
TRBV4-1,TRBJ2-1,NA,NA,TGCGCCAGCAGCCCGCGGACTGGAGACACCTACAATGAGCAGTTCTTC,CASSPRTGDTYNEQFF
TRBV24-1,TRBJ2-5,TRBD2,many,TGTGCCACCAGTGGGGGGACTAGCGATCAAGAGACCCAGTACTTC,CATSGGTSDQETQYF
TRBV18,TRBJ1-1,NA,many,TGTGCCAGCTCACCGGGCCGGGTGGCGAACACTGAAGCTTTCTTT,CASSPGRVANTEAFF
TRBV6-2/TRBV6-3,TRBJ1-5,NA,many,TGTGCCAGCAGTTTCGGTCAGAATCAGCCCCAGCATTTT,CASSFGQNQPQHF
TRBV15,TRBJ2-1,TRBD2,NA,TGTGCCACCAGCAGAGACAAACTACTAGCGGGCGATAACAATGAGCAGTTCTTC,CATSRDKLLAGDNNEQFF
TRBV15,TRBJ1-2,NA,many,TGTGCCACCAGGGGAGAGACAGGTCGGGGCTACACCTTC,CATRGETGRGYTF
TRBV5-1,TRBJ2-2,NA,few,TGCGCCAGCAGCCGATCGTTCAGGGGTGGAGACACCGGGGAGCTGTTTTTT,CASSRSFRGGDTGELFF
TRBV20-1,TRBJ2-2,TRBD2,NA,TGCAGTGCTCGAACTAGCGGGAGCGGGGAGCTGTTTTTT,CSARTSGSGELFF
TRBV12-3/TRBV12-4,TRBJ2-1,TRBD2,many,TGTGCCAGCAGTTTGGAGGGACTACCGCAGTTCTTC,CASSLEGLPQFF
TRBV6-1,TRBJ2-2,TRBD1,many,TGTGCCAGCAGTCCTCGGACAGGGATGAACACCGGGGAGCTGTTTTTT,CASSPRTGMNTGELFF
TRBV10-3,TRBJ1-2,TRBD1,many,TGTGCCATCAGTGAGTCCGGGACAGGGAACTATGGCTACACCTTC,CAISESGTGNYGYTF
TRBV19,TRBJ1-1,NA,NA,TGTGCCAGTAGAAGAAATACGGGGAACACTGAAGCTTTCTTT,CASRRNTGNTEAFF
TRBV19,TRBJ2-1,TRBD2,few,TGTGCCAGTAGTATAACTCTAGCGGATCCGAGCGTAACTGAGCAGTTCTTC,CASSITLADPSVTEQFF
TRBV7-9,TRBJ2-5,NA,few,TGTGCCAGCAGCTTAGCTTCGTTACGGGAGACCCAGTACTTC,CASSLASLRETQYF
TRBV20-1,TRBJ2-3,NA,NA,TGCAGTGCTGTTAGGCCCCAGACAGGCACAGATACGCAGTATTTT,CSAVRPQTGTDTQYF
TRBV7-8,TRBJ1-3,NA,many,TGTGCCAGCAGCCTTCAGAGCTCTGGAAACACCATATATTTT,CASSLQSSGNTIYF
TRBV6-1,TRBJ2-5,TRBD1,many,TGTGCCAGCAGTTCCCAGGGGGCTTGGGAGACCCAGTACTTC,CASSSQGAWETQYF
TRBV2,TRBJ1-1,NA,many,TGTGCCAGCTTACGAGCGGTGAACACTGGAGCTTTCTTT,CASLRAVNTGAFF
TRBV7-8,TRBJ1-5,NA,many,TGTGCCAGCAGCTTATTGGTCCCCGGGGGTGGGATTGGTCAGCCCCAGCATTTT,CASSLLVPGGGIGQPQHF
TRBV20-1,TRBJ2-7,NA,few,TGCAGTGCTAGGGCCTTGGGGTCCGACACCCCAACCTCCTACGAGCAGTACTTC,CSARALGSDTPTSYEQYF
TRBV7-3,TRBJ2-1,TRBD1,NA,TGTGCCAGCAGCTCCAACAGGGGATCAGGGGATGAGCAGTTCTTC,CASSSNRGSGDEQFF
TRBV18,TRBJ2-7,NA,NA,TGTGCCAGCTCACCTAGGACAGGGAGGGACGAGCAGTACTTC,CASSPRTGRDEQYF
TRBV19,TRBJ1-1,NA,NA,TGTGCCAGTAGTTGGGGAAATAGTGTAAACACTGAAGCTTTCTTT,CASSWGNSVNTEAFF
TRBV28,TRBJ2-7,NA,many,TGTGCCAGCAGTGCAGCGGGCGACCCCTACGAGCAGTACTTC,CASSAAGDPYEQYF
TRBV19,TRBJ2-3,TRBD2,NA,TGTGCCAGTAGTCCTCGCATGACGGGAGGTCCAGATACGCAGTATTTT,CASSPRMTGGPDTQYF
TRBV20-1,TRBJ1-5,NA,NA,TGCAGTGCTAGTGAGCCTTTTCAGCCCCAGCATTTT,CSASEPFQPQHF
TRBV5-5,TRBJ2-1,NA,few,TGTGCCAGCAGCCCACTAGCTTACAATGAGCAGTTCTTC,CASSPLAYNEQFF
TRBV5-6,TRBJ2-1,NA,NA,TGTGCCAGCAGCTTAGGGCTAGCCCGCAATCAGCAGTTCTTC,CASSLGLARNQQFF
TRBV6-1,TRBJ2-3,TRBD2,many,TGTGCCGGTAGCCTGGGACTAGCGGGTTCTAGCACAGATACGCAGTATTTT,CAGSLGLAGSSTDTQYF
TRBV9,TRBJ1-2,TRBD1,few,TGTGCCAGCAGCGACCGACAGGGCGGGGACTATGGCTACACCTTC,CASSDRQGGDYGYTF
TRBV19,TRBJ1-3,NA,few,TGTGCCAGTAGGCCCCAGGGAGATACTGGAAACACCATATATTTT,CASRPQGDTGNTIYF
TRBV2,TRBJ1-1,TRBD1,NA,TGTGCCAGCATCCGCGGGACAGGGCAAAGCACTGAAGCTTTCTTT,CASIRGTGQSTEAFF
TRBV20-1,TRBJ2-5,NA,NA,TGCAGTGCTAGAAAAGACAACGAAGAGACCCAGTACTTC,CSARKDNEETQYF
TRBV10-3,TRBJ2-2,TRBD1,many,TGTGCCATCAGTGCTGGGGGCCTCAGGGGGACCGGGGAGCTGTTTTTT,CAISAGGLRGTGELFF
TRBV3-1,TRBJ1-1,NA,NA,TGTGCCAGCAGCCCTACAGGGCCTGGGACTGAAGCTTTCTTT,CASSPTGPGTEAFF
TRBV20-1,TRBJ1-2,TRBD1,NA,TGCAGTGCTCTGGACGGGGACAGGGGGCATAGGAACTATGGCTACACCTTC,CSALDGDRGHRNYGYTF